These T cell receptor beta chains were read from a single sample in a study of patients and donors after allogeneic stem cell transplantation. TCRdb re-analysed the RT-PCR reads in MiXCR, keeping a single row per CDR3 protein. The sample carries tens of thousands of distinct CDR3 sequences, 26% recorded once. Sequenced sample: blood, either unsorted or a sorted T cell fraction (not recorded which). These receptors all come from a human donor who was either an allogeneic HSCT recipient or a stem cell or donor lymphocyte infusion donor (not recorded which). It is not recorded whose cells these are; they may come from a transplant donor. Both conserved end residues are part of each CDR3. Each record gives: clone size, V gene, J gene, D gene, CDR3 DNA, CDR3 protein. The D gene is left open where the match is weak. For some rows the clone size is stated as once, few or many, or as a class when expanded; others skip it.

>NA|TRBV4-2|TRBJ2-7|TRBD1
TGTGCCAGCAGCCAAGATACGGGACAGGGCCTCTACGAGCAGTACTTC
CASSQDTGQGLYEQYF
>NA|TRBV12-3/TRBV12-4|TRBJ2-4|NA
TGTGCCAGCAGTTCCGACGGGGAAAACATTCAGTACTTC
CASSSDGENIQYF
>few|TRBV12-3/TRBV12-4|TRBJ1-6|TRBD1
TGTGCCAGCAGTTCTCATACGGGACAGGGCTCACCCCTCCACTTT
CASSSHTGQGSPLHF
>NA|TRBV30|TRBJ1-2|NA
TGTGCCTGGAGTGTACGCGGAACTAACTATGGCTACACCTTC
CAWSVRGTNYGYTF
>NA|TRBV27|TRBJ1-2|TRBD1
TGTGCCAGCAGCTTGGACAGGGACTTCTATGGCTACACCTTC
CASSLDRDFYGYTF
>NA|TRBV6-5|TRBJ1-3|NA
TGTGCCAGCAGTTACCCGGCGCGAAGGAGCTCTGGAAACACCATATATTTT
CASSYPARRSSGNTIYF
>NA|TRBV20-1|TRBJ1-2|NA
TGCAGTGCCCCTCCCCTGGGGCGCAACTATGGCTACACCTTC
CSAPPLGRNYGYTF
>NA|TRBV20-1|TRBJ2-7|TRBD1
TGCAGTGCTATGGACAGGGTTTACGAGCAGTACTTC
CSAMDRVYEQYF
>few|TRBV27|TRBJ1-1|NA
TGTGCCAGCAGTCCGATAGCGGGCAACACTGAAGCTTTCTTT
CASSPIAGNTEAFF
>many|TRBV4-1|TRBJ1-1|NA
TGCGCCAGCTCAACCATGAACACTGAAGCTTTCTTT
CASSTMNTEAFF
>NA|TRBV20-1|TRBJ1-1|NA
TGCAGTGCTACACCTGAAGCTTTCTTT
CSATPEAFF
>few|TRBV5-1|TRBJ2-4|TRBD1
TGCGCCAGCAGCGAGGGACAGGACATTCAGTACTTC
CASSEGQDIQYF
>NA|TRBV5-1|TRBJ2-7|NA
TGCGCCAGCAGCTCCAGTCTACCGACCTACGAGCAGTACTTC
CASSSSLPTYEQYF
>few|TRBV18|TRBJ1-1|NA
TGTGCCAGCTCAGGGGGCGACACTGAAGCTTTCTTT
CASSGGDTEAFF
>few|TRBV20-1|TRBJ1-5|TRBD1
TGCAGTGCTAATCCCGGGACAGGGGGAGGGCAGCCCCAGCATTTT
CSANPGTGGGQPQHF
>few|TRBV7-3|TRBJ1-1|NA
TGTGCCAGCAGCTTATTTGGGCAGGGCAACACTGAAGCTTTCTTT
CASSLFGQGNTEAFF
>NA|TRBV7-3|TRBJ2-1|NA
TGTGCCAGCAGCTTAATGGCGACAGGGAGGGAGAATGAGCAGTTCTTC
CASSLMATGRENEQFF
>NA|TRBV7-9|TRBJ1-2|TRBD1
TGTGCCAGCAGCCCAAAAAGTGGGACAGCTAACTATGGCTACACCTTC
CASSPKSGTANYGYTF
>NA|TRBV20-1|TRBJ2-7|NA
TGCAGTGCTAGAGTCCCGACTAGTTCCTACGAGCAGTACTTC
CSARVPTSSYEQYF
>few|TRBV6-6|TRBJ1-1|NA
TGTGCCAGCAGTCCGCACCCGAACACTGAAGCTTTCTTT
CASSPHPNTEAFF
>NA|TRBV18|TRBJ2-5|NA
TGTGCCAGCCACGGGGGTGAAGAGACCCAGTACTTC
CASHGGEETQYF
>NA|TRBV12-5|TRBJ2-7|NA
TGTGCTAGTGGTTCGCCCGGGCCCTACCCCTCCGAGCAGTACTTC
CASGSPGPYPSEQYF
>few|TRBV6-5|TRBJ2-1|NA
TGTGCCAGCAGTTACTCGGGGAGCTCCTACAATGAGCAGTTCTTC
CASSYSGSSYNEQFF
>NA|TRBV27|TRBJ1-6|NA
TGTGCCAGCAGTTCCCTCCCCGGGGGGCAATCACCCCTCCACTTT
CASSSLPGGQSPLHF
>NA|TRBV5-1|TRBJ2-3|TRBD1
TGCGCCAGCAGGCCGGACAGGGGAAGATGGGATACGCAGTATTTT
CASRPDRGRWDTQYF
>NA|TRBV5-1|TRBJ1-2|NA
TGCGCCAGCAGCTTGGTTGGTTCCCTCTATGGCTACACCTTC
CASSLVGSLYGYTF
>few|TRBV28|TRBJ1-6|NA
TGTGCCAGCAGTTTAGGCGTCCGCCATTCACCCCTCCACTTT
CASSLGVRHSPLHF
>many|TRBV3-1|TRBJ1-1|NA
TGTGCCAGCAGCCAAGACGGCCGTGTGACTGAAGCTTTCTTT
CASSQDGRVTEAFF
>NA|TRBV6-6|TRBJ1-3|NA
TGTGCCAGCAGTTACTCACAGTCCTCTGGAAACACCATATATTTT
CASSYSQSSGNTIYF
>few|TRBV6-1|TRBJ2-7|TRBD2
TGTGCCAGCAGTGAAGTGGGGGGGGCCTACGAGCAGTACTTC
CASSEVGGAYEQYF
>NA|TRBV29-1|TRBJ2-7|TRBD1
TGCAGCGTTGGGACAGGTAGCGCCTACGAGCAGTACTTC
CSVGTGSAYEQYF
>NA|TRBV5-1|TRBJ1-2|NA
TGCGCCAGCAGCTCCCACCCGCCCCTCCAGGGGCTCCCTTATGGCTACACCTTC
CASSSHPPLQGLPYGYTF
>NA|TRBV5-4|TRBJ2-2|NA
TGTGCCAGCAGCTTGAGTATAACGACCGGGGAGCTGTTTTTT
CASSLSITTGELFF
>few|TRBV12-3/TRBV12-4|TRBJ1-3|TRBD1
TGTGCCAGCAGACAACAGGGGGCGCAGAACACCATATATTTT
CASRQQGAQNTIYF
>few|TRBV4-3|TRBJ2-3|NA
TGCGCCAGCAGCCAAGAGATCAGAGTTACAGATACGCAGTATTTT
CASSQEIRVTDTQYF
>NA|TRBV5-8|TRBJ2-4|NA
TGTGCCAGCAGCCTCCCCCCTGGAGCCAAAAACATTCAGTACTTC
CASSLPPGAKNIQYF
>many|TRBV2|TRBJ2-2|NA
TGTGCCAGCAGTGAAGAAGCGGTTGGCACCGGGGAGCTGTTTTTT
CASSEEAVGTGELFF